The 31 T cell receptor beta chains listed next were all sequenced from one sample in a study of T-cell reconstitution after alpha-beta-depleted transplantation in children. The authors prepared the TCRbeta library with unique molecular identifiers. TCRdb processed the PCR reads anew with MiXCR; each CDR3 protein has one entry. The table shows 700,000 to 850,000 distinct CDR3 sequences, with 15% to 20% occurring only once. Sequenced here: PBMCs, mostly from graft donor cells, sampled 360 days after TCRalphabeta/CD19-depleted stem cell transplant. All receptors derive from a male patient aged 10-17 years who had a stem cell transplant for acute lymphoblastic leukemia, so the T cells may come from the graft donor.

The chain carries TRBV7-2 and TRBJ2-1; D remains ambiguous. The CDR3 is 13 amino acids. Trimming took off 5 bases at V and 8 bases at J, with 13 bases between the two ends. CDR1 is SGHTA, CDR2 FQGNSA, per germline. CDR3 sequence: CASSPPYRDEQFF. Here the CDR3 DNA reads TGTGCCAGCAGCCCCCCCTATAGGGATGAGCAGTTCTTC.

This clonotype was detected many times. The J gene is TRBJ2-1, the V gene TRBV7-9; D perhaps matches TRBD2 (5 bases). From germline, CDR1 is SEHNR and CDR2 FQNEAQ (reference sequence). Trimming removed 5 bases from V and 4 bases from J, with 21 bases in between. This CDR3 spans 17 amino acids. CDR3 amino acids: CASSGGISAPLYNEQFF. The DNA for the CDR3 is TGTGCCAGCAGCGGTGGAATTAGCGCCCCCCTTTACAATGAGCAGTTCTTC.

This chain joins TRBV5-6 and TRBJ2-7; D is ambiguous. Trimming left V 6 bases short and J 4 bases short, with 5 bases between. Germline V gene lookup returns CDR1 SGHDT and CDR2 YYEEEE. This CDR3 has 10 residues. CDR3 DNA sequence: TGTGCCAGCACTCTTTACGAGCAGTACTTC. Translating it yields CASTLYEQYF.

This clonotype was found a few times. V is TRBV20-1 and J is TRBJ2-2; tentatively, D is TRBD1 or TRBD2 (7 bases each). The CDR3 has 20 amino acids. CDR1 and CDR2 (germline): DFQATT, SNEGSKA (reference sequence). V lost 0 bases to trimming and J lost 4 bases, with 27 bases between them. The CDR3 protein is CSARDMASGRRGQSTGELFF. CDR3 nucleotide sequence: TGCAGTGCTAGAGATATGGCTAGCGGAAGAAGGGGACAGAGCACCGGGGAGCTGTTTTTT.

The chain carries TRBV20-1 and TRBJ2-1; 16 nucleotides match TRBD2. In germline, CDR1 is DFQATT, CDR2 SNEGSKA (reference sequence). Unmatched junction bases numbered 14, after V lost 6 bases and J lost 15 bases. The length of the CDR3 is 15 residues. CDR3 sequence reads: CSAHSGLAGGHLRFF. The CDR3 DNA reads TGCAGTGCCCATTCGGGACTAGCGGGAGGGCACCTTAGGTTCTTC.

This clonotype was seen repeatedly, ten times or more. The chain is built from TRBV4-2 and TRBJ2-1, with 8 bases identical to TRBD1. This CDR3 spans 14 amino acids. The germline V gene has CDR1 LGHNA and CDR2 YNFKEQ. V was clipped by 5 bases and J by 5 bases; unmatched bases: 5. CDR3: CASSIRTGNNEQFF. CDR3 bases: TGTGCCAGCAGCATCAGGACAGGGAACAATGAGCAGTTCTTC.

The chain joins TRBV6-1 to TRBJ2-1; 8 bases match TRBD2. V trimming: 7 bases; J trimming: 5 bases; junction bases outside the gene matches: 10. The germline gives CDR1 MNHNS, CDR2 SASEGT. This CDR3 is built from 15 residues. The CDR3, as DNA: TGTGCCAGCAAAGACGGGGGGGAGGGTAACAATGAGCAGTTCTTC. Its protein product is CASKDGGEGNNEQFF.

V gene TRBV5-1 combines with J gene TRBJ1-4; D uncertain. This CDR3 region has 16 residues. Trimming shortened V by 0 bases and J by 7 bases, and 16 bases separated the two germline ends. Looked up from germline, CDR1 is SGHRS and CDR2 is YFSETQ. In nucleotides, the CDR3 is TGCGCCAGCAGCTTGGAATCTGCGGTTACGGGTGAAAAACTGTTTTTT. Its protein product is CASSLESAVTGEKLFF.

The CDR3 region is CASSAHTLGSYEQYF. CDR3 DNA sequence: TGCGCCAGCAGCGCCCACACGTTAGGCTCCTACGAGCAGTACTTC. This chain uses TRBV5-1 with TRBJ2-7; no reliable D call. Germline V gene data show CDR1 as SGHRS and CDR2 as YFSETQ. The CDR3 loop spans 15 amino acids. The ends were cut back, 4 bases at V and 0 bases at J, with 14 bases in the middle.

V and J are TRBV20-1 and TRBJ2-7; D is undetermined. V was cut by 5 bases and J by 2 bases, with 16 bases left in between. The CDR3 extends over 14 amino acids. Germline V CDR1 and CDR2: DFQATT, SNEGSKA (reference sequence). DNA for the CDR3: TGCAGTGCTGTGGGCTTAGTAGCCCCCTACGAGCAGTACTTC. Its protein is CSAVGLVAPYEQYF.

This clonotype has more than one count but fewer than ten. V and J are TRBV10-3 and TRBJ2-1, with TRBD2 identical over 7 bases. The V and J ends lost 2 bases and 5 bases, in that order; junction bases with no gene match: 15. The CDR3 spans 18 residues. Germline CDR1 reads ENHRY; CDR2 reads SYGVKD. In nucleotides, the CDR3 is TGTGCCATCAGTGAGCGAGCGAGCGGGACGGGCGCACACAATGAGCAGTTCTTC. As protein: CAISERASGTGAHNEQFF.

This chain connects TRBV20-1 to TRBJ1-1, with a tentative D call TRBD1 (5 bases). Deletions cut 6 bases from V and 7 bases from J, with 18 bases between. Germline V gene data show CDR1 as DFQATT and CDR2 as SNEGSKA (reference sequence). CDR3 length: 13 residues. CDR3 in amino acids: CSAFGQIGNEAFF. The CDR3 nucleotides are TGCAGTGCCTTTGGACAAATTGGGAATGAAGCTTTCTTT.

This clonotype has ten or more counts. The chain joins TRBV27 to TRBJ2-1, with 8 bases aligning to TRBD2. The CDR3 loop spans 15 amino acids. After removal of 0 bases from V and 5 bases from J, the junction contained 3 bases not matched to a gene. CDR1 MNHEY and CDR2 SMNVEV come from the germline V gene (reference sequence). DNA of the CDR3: TGTGCCAGCAGTTTATCTGGACTAGCAGACAATGAGCAGTTCTTC. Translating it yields CASSLSGLADNEQFF.

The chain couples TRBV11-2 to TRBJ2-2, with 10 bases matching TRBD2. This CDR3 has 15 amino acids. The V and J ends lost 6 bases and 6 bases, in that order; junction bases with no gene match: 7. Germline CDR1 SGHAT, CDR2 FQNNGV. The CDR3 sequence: CASSGGLAYAGELFF. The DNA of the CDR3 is TGTGCCAGCAGTGGGGGACTAGCGTACGCCGGGGAGCTGTTTTTT.

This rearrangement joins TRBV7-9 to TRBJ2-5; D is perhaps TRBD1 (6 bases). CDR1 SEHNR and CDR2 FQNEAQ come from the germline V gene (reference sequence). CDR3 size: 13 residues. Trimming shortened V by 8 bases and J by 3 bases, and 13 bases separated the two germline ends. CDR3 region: CASGPTGKETQYF. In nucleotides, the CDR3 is TGTGCCAGCGGGCCCACAGGGAAAGAGACCCAGTACTTC. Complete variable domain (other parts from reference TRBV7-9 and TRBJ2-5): DTGVSQNPRHKITKRGQNVTFRCDPISEHNRLYWYRQTLGQGPEFLTYFQNEAQLEKSRLLSDRFSAERPKGSFSTLEIQRTEQGDSAMYLCASGPTGKETQYFGPGTRLLVL.

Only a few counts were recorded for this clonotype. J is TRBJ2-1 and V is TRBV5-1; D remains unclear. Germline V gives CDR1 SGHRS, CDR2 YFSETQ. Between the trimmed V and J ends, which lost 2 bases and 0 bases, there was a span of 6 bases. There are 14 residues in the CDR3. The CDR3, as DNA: TGCGCCAGCAGCTTCCGGGTCTCCTACAATGAGCAGTTCTTC. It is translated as CASSFRVSYNEQFF. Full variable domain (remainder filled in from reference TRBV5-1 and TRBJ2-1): KAGVTQTPRYLIKTRGQQVTLSCSPISGHRSVSWYQQTPGQGLQFLFEYFSETQRNKGNFPGRFSGRQFSNSRSEMNVSTLELGDSALYLCASSFRVSYNEQFFGPGTRLTVL.

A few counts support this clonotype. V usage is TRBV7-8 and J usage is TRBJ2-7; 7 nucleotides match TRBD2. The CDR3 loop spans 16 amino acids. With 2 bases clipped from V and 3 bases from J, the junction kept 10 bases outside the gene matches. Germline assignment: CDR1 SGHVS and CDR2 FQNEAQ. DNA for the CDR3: TGTGCCAGCAGCTTAATTACGGGCGGGAGTTTCTACGAGCAGTACTTC. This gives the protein CASSLITGGSFYEQYF.

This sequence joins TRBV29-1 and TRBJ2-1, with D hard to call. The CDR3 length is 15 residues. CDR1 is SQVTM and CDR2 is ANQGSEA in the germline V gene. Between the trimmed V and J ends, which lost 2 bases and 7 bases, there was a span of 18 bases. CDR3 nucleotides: TGCAGCGTTGAATCGCCCGTTAAAGGTGATAATGAGCAGTTCTTC. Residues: CSVESPVKGDNEQFF.

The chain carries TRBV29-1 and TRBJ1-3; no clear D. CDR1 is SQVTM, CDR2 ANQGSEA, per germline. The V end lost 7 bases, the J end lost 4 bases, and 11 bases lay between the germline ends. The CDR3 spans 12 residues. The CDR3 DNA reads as TGCAGCGCCGGGAAACTCGGAAACACCATATATTTT. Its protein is CSAGKLGNTIYF.

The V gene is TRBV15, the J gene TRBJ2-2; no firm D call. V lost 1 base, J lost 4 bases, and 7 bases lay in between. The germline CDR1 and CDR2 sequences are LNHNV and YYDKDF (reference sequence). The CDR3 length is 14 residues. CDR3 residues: CATSRAPFTGELFF. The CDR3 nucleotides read TGTGCCACCAGCAGAGCGCCTTTCACCGGGGAGCTGTTTTTT.

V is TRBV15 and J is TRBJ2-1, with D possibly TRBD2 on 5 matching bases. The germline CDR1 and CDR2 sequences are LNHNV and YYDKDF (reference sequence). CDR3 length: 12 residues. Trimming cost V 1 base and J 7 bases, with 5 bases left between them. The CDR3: CATSRAGNEQFF. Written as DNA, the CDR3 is TGTGCCACCAGCAGAGCGGGGAATGAGCAGTTCTTC.

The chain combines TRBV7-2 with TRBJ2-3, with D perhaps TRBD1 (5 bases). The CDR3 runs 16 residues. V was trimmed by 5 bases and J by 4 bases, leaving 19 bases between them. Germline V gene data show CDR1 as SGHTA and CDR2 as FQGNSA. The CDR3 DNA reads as TGTGCCAGCAGCCGCCTAATACAGGCCTATGCAGATACGCAGTATTTT. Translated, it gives CASSRLIQAYADTQYF.

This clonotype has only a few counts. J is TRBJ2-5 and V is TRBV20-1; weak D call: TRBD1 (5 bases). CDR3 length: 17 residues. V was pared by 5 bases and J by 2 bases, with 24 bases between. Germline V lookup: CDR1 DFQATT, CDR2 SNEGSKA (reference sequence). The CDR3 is CSADATLLLGQQETQYF. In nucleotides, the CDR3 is TGCAGTGCTGACGCGACACTCCTCCTGGGGCAGCAAGAGACCCAGTACTTC.

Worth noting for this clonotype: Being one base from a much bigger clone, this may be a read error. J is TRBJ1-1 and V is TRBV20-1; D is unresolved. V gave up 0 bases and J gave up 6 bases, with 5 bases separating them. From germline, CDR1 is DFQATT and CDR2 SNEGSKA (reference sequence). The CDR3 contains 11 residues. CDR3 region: CSARDTPEAFF. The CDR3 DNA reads TGCAGTGCTAGAGATACCCCTGAAGCTTTCTTT.

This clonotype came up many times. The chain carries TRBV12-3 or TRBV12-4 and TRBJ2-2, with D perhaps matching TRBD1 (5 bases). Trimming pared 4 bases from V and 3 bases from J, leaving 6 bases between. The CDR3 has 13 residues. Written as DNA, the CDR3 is TGTGCCAGCAGTTCCAGGGACACCGGGGAGCTGTTTTTT. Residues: CASSSRDTGELFF.

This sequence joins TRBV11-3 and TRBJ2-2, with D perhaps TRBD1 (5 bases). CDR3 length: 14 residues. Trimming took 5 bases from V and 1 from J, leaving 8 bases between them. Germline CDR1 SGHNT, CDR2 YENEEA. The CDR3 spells CASSAQENTGELFF. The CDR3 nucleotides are TGTGCCAGCAGCGCACAGGAGAACACCGGGGAGCTGTTTTTT.

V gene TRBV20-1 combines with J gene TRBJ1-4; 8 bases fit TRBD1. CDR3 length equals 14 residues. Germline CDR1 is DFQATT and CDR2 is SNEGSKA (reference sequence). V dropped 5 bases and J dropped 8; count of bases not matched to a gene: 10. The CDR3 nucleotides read TGCAGTGCTGCCTGGACAGGGCTCTCCGAAAAACTGTTTTTT. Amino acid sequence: CSAAWTGLSEKLFF.

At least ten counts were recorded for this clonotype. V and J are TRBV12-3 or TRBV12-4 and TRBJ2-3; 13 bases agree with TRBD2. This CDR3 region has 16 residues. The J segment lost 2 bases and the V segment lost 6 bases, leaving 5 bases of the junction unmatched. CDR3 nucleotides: TGTGCCAGCAGCTCGGGACTAGCGGGATACACAGATACGCAGTATTTT. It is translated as CASSSGLAGYTDTQYF.

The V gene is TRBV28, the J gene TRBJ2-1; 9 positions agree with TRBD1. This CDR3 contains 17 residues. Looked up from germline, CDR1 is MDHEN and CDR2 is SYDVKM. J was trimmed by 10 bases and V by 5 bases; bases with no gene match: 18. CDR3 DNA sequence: TGTGCCAGCAGTCTCAGCAAGGGACAGGGACGCGGGACGGAGCAGTTCTTC. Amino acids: CASSLSKGQGRGTEQFF.

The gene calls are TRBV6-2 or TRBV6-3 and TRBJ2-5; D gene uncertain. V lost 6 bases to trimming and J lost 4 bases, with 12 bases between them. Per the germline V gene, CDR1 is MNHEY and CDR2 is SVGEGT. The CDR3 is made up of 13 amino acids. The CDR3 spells CASSKATLETQYF. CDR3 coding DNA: TGTGCCAGCAGCAAGGCGACTTTAGAGACCCAGTACTTC.

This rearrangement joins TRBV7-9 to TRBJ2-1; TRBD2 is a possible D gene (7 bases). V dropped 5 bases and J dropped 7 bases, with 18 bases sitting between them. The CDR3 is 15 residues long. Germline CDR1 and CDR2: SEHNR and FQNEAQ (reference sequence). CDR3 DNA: TGTGCCAGCAGCCGCGGGGGCCGCGGAGGGAATGAGCAGTTCTTC. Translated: CASSRGGRGGNEQFF.